Below, 3 T cell receptor beta chains from the same sample are listed, as sequenced in a study of T cell repertoires in ileal Crohn's disease (dated by TCRdb to about 2019). In the paper's terms, the time point label means: inflamed ileum from the surgical specimen. Libraries came from the immunoSEQ multiplex PCR assay. TCRdb limited this immuneACCESS table to in-frame rearrangements with V and J called. A share of clones is missing; checked studies link under half to unresolved V genes, and the rest is unexplained. Recorded for this sample are approximately 11,000 clones; around 87% of them occurred a single time. Together, the top ten hold around 9.5% of the sample. Sequencing input: ileal tissue. Source of these receptors: an adult with Crohn's disease.

The gene calls are TRBV7-3 and TRBJ1-1, with D possibly being TRBD1 (5 bases). V shed 4 bases and J shed 3 bases, with 12 bases lying between them. The CDR3 covers 14 residues. CDR1 SGHTA and CDR2 FQGTGA come from the germline V gene. The CDR3: CASSSQGRDTEAFF. The CDR3 DNA sequence: TGTGCCAGCAGCTCGCAGGGTAGGGACACTGAAGCTTTCTTT. Looking up the rest from reference TRBV7-3 and TRBJ1-1 gives the full variable domain: GAGVSQTPSNKVTEKGKYVELRCDPISGHTALYWYRQSLGQGPEFLIYFQGTGAADDSGLPNDRFFAVRPEGSVSTLKIQRTERGDSAVYLCASSSQGRDTEAFFGQGTRLTVV.

The chain combines TRBV6-5 with TRBJ1-2; 9 nucleotides align to TRBD1. The length of the CDR3 is 13 residues. Germline assignment: CDR1 MNHEY and CDR2 SVGAGI. With V trimmed by 6 bases and J by 9 bases, 8 bases remained unmatched. This CDR3 is CASRRPGQGRYTF. DNA of the CDR3: TGTGCCAGCAGGAGGCCGGGACAGGGACGCTACACCTTC.

The chain joins TRBV11-1 to TRBJ1-1; D is ambiguous. CDR3 length equals 13 residues. Germline V CDR1 and CDR2: SGHAT, FQDESV (reference sequence). Deletions cut 1 base from V and 2 bases from J, with 5 bases between. The DNA for the CDR3 is TGTGCCAGCAGCTTAGGCCTAAACACTGAAGCTTTCTTT. Encoded protein: CASSLGLNTEAFF.